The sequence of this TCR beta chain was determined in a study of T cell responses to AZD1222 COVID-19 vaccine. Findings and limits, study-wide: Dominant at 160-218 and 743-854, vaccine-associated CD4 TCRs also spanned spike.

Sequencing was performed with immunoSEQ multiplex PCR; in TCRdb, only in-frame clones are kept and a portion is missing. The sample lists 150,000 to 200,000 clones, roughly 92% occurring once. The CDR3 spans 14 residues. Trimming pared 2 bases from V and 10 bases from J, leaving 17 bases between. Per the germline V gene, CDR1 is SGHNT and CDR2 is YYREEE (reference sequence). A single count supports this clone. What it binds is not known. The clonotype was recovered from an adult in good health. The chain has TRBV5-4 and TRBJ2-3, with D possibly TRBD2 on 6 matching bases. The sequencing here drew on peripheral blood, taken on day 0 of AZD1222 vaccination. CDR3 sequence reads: CASSLPLAGGAQYF. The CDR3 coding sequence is TGTGCCAGCAGCTTACCTCTGGCAGGCGGGGCGCAGTATTTT.